A single sample is the source of the 4 T cell receptor beta chains below, sequenced in a study of OX40 agonist ivuxolimab in advanced cancers. Only in-frame clones appear in the TCRdb table, and some are missing; sequencing was by immunoSEQ multiplex PCR. The sample has about 76,000 clones; over 75% are singletons. Sequencing used CD4+ or CD8+ T cells sorted from blood, obtained in a trial of the OX40 agonist ivuxolimab. The receptors shown here come from an adult with an advanced solid tumor such as melanoma, head and neck, liver or kidney cancer.

This clone was found many times. The chain links TRBV6-1 to TRBJ2-6; D unclear. The germline CDR1 and CDR2 sequences are MNHNS and SASEGT. V lost 2 bases and J lost 0, with 2 bases in between. The CDR3 sequence is 14 residues long. CDR3 amino acids: CASSENSGANVLTF. In DNA, the CDR3 is TGTGCCAGCAGTGAAAACTCTGGGGCCAACGTCCTGACTTTC.

V and J are TRBV5-4 and TRBJ2-7; weak D call: TRBD2 (5 bases). The CDR3 spans 14 residues. The germline V gene has CDR1 SGHNT and CDR2 YYREEE (reference sequence). The V end was cut by 0 bases, the J end by 0 bases, with 7 bases between. The CDR3 spells CASSLAGSSYEQYF. CDR3 sequence (DNA): TGTGCCAGCAGCTTGGCGGGATCCTCCTACGAGCAGTACTTC. Combining the CDR3 with reference TRBV5-4 and TRBJ2-7 gives the whole variable domain ETGVTQSPTHLIKTRGQQVTLRCSSQSGHNTVSWYQQALGQGPQFIFQYYREEENGRGNFPPRFSGLQFPNYSSELNVNALELDDSALYLCASSLAGSSYEQYFGPGTRLTVT.

The chain couples TRBV13 to TRBJ1-6, with D perhaps matching TRBD1 (5 bases). In germline, CDR1 is PRHDT, CDR2 FYEKMQ (reference sequence). CDR3 length equals 15 residues. V lost 1 base to trimming and J lost 8 bases, with 12 bases between them. CDR3 loop: CASSLVAGYHSPLHF. The CDR3 coding sequence is TGTGCCAGCAGCTTAGTTGCAGGGTATCATTCACCCCTCCACTTT.

CDR3 nucleotide sequence: TGTGCCAGCAGCGTAGCCAGCGGGGCACCCTACAATGAGCAGTTCTTC. Protein sequence: CASSVASGAPYNEQFF. V and J are TRBV9 and TRBJ2-1; 7 bases agree with TRBD2. CDR1 and CDR2 (germline): SGDLS, YYNGEE. V dropped 0 bases and J dropped 2; count of bases not matched to a gene: 5. The CDR3 contains 16 residues.